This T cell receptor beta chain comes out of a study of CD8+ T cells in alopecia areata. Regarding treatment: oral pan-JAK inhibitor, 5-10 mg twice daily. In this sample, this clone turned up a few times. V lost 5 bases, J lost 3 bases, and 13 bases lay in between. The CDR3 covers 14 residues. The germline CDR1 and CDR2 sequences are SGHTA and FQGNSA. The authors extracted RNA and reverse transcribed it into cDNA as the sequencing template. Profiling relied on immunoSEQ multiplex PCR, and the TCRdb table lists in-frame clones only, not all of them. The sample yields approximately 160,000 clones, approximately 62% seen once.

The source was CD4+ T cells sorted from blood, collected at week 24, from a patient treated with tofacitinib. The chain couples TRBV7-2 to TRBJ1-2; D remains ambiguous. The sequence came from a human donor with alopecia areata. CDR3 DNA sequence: TGTGCCAGCAGCCAAAGACCCGGCGACTATGGCTACACCTTC. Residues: CASSQRPGDYGYTF.